A single sample is the source of the 22 T cell receptor beta chains below, sequenced in a study of Ad26.COV2.S vaccination and SARS-CoV-2 variants. Clones were read by immunoSEQ multiplex PCR, and TCRdb kept only the in-frame ones, dropping some. The table lists 300,000 to 350,000 clones, 75% to 90% of them singletons. Specified treatment: around 19 received Ad26.COV2.S at low or high dose, single or two shots; a few received placebo; per-sample allocation not given. Day 63 after the first vaccine or placebo injection was the time point for sampling. The material was peripheral blood, obtained in a trial of Ad26.COV2.S vaccine versus placebo. These receptors all come from a person aged 18-65 years who received the Ad26.COV2.S COVID-19 vaccine or a placebo.

The chain joins TRBV18 to TRBJ1-1; a possible D gene is TRBD1 (5 bases). CDR1 and CDR2 (germline): KGHSH, LQKENI. The ends were cut back, 3 bases at V and 3 bases at J, with 20 bases in the middle. The length of the CDR3 is 17 residues. The CDR3 coding sequence is TGTGCCAGCTCACCTATGACGGGGGTAGTGGGGCACACTGAAGCTTTCTTT. Residues: CASSPMTGVVGHTEAFF. The whole variable domain, filled in from reference TRBV18 and TRBJ1-1, reads NAGVMQNPRHLVRRRGQEARLRCSPMKGHSHVYWYRQLPEEGLKFMVYLQKENIIDESGMPKERFSAEFPKEGPSILRIQQVVRGDSAAYFCASSPMTGVVGHTEAFFGQGTRLTVV.

The gene calls are TRBV5-6 and TRBJ1-4; perhaps TRBD1 as D (5 bases). The germline gives CDR1 SGHDT, CDR2 YYEEEE. The CDR3 length is 13 residues. Trimming stripped 4 bases from V and 7 bases from J, with 11 bases between. For the CDR3, the DNA is TGTGCCAGCAGCATCCAGGGAGGTGAAAAACTGTTTTTT. Amino acids: CASSIQGGEKLFF.

The V and J genes are TRBV5-1 and TRBJ2-4; unclear D gene. Trimming cost V 4 bases and J 7 bases, with 18 bases left between them. Per germline, CDR1 SGHRS and CDR2 YFSETQ. The CDR3 contains 15 residues. CDR3 loop: CASSPISSLGNIQYF. The CDR3 nucleotides read TGCGCCAGCAGCCCGATATCTTCCCTGGGGAACATTCAGTACTTC.

This clone was observed a handful of times. V and J are TRBV6-5 and TRBJ1-3; D is undetermined. This CDR3 is 15 amino acids long. Germline V gives CDR1 MNHEY, CDR2 SVGAGI. V lost 5 bases and J 0 bases, leaving 11 bases between the germline ends. CDR3 amino acids: CASSLQPFSGNTIYF. CDR3 DNA sequence: TGTGCCAGCAGTCTTCAACCTTTCTCTGGAAACACCATATATTTT.

This CDR3 is CASSPDRGSEQYV. CDR3 sequence (DNA): TGTGCCAGCAGCCCGGACAGGGGAAGCGAGCAGTACGTC. The chain joins TRBV9 to TRBJ2-7; 9 bases match TRBD1. J was trimmed by 6 bases and V by 4 bases; bases with no gene match: 5. This CDR3 contains 13 residues. Germline lookup yields CDR1 SGDLS and CDR2 YYNGEE.

This clone was found once. This chain links TRBV27 with TRBJ1-6; 7 bases match TRBD1. V gave up 3 bases and J gave up 0 bases; unmatched junction bases: 8. In germline, CDR1 is MNHEY, CDR2 SMNVEV (reference sequence). The CDR3 consists of 18 residues. Here the CDR3 DNA reads TGTGCCAGCAGTTTGCGGACAGGCCCGAGCTCCTATAATTCACCCCTCCACTTT. Protein: CASSLRTGPSSYNSPLHF.

This chain joins TRBV7-9 and TRBJ2-4; unclear D gene. This CDR3 is built from 15 residues. The V gene's germline CDR1 is SEHNR and CDR2 FQNEAQ (reference sequence). V lost 5 bases and J lost 3, with 14 bases in between. The CDR3: CASSPFPLGKNIQYF. CDR3 coding DNA: TGTGCCAGCAGCCCCTTTCCCTTGGGCAAAAACATTCAGTACTTC.

The genes are TRBV19 and TRBJ1-1; TRBD1 aligns across 7 bases. J lost 1 base, V lost 4 bases, and 6 bases had no gene match. CDR1 is LNHDA and CDR2 is SQIVND in the germline V gene (reference sequence). The CDR3 spans 15 residues. In nucleotides, the CDR3 is TGTGCCAGTAGTACATACAGGGGTGAGAACACTGAAGCTTTCTTT. Protein sequence: CASSTYRGENTEAFF.

J is TRBJ2-7 and V is TRBV5-1; a weak D match, TRBD1 (5 bases). V shed 5 bases and J shed 4 bases, with 13 bases lying between them. This CDR3 has 13 amino acids. Germline CDR1 is SGHRS and CDR2 is YFSETQ. CDR3 nucleotides: TGCGCCAGCAGAGGGGTGGGGATTTACGAGCAGTACTTC. Amino acid sequence: CASRGVGIYEQYF.

The gene calls are TRBV15 and TRBJ1-4, with no clear D. CDR1 is LNHNV and CDR2 is YYDKDF in the germline V gene (reference sequence). The V and J ends lost 8 bases and 12 bases respectively, with 19 bases between them. The CDR3 covers 13 residues. CDR3 protein: CATGTGSWRELFF. The CDR3 region has the DNA TGTGCCACCGGCACCGGGTCTTGGAGGGAACTGTTTTTT.

J is TRBJ2-7 and V is TRBV15; 8 bases match TRBD1. CDR3 length: 16 amino acids. Germline V gene data show CDR1 as LNHNV and CDR2 as YYDKDF (reference sequence). J gave up 0 bases and V 3 bases, and 7 bases lay outside the gene matches. The CDR3 region is CATSRRTGLGSYEQYF. In DNA form, the CDR3 reads TGTGCCACCAGCAGGCGGACAGGGTTGGGCTCCTACGAGCAGTACTTC.

The V and J genes are TRBV6-5 and TRBJ2-1, with a tentative D call TRBD2 (6 bases). Per germline, CDR1 MNHEY and CDR2 SVGAGI. V dropped 10 bases and J dropped 6 bases, with 19 bases sitting between them. The length of the CDR3 is 14 residues. The CDR3 spells CATIGLAGGNEQFF. The DNA of the CDR3 is TGTGCCACCATTGGGTTAGCCGGGGGCAATGAGCAGTTCTTC.

The chain employs TRBV18 and TRBJ1-4, with unresolved D. The germline CDR1 and CDR2 sequences are KGHSH and LQKENI. The V end was cut by 0 bases, the J end by 8 bases, with 7 bases between. The CDR3 length is 13 residues. The CDR3 DNA reads as TGTGCCAGCTCACCACCGACGCGCGAAAAACTGTTTTTT. Protein sequence: CASSPPTREKLFF.

The rearrangement links TRBV29-1 to TRBJ1-1; 8 bases are a match to TRBD1. CDR1 is SQVTM and CDR2 is ANQGSEA in the germline V gene. The CDR3 is 12 amino acids. The V segment lost 1 base and the J segment 7 bases; nucleotides outside the gene matches: 2. The CDR3 loop is CSVEGQGIEAFF. CDR3 DNA sequence: TGCAGCGTTGAAGGACAGGGGATTGAAGCTTTCTTT.

V is TRBV6-5 and J is TRBJ2-4; no reliable D call. This CDR3 region has 14 residues. Germline assignment: CDR1 MNHEY and CDR2 SVGAGI. With 5 bases removed from V and 2 bases from J, the gap between germline ends came to 10 bases. The CDR3 here is CASSKKGPKNIQYF. CDR3 in DNA: TGTGCCAGCAGTAAGAAAGGTCCCAAAAACATTCAGTACTTC.

The V call is TRBV27, the J call TRBJ1-1; D uncertain. V shed 8 bases and J shed 1 base, with 11 bases lying between them. The CDR3 loop spans 13 amino acids. Germline CDR1 reads MNHEY; CDR2 reads SMNVEV (reference sequence). CDR3 protein: CASSPLGNTEAFF. CDR3 nucleotide sequence: TGTGCCAGCTCCCCCCTTGGGAACACTGAAGCTTTCTTT.

The sample holds one count of this clone. Within the sample, other DNA sequences also encode this same CDR3. The CDR3 spells CASSLTGNTEAFF. CDR3 coding DNA: TGTGCCAGCAGCTTAACCGGGAACACTGAAGCTTTCTTT. The rearrangement joins TRBV7-9 to TRBJ1-1; D is unresolved. This CDR3 contains 13 residues. Germline lookup yields CDR1 SEHNR and CDR2 FQNEAQ (reference sequence). V lost 2 bases and J lost 1, with 5 bases in between.

The chain couples TRBV7-6 to TRBJ2-4, with D perhaps TRBD1 (5 bases). The CDR3 is made up of 13 amino acids. V lost 1 base, J lost 4 bases, and 5 bases lay in between. Germline V gene lookup returns CDR1 SGHVS and CDR2 FNYEAQ. CDR3 sequence reads: CASSLDRKNIQYF. The CDR3 bases are TGTGCCAGCAGCTTAGACAGGAAAAACATTCAGTACTTC.

This chain links TRBV28 with TRBJ1-4; no definite D call. The germline V gene has CDR1 MDHEN and CDR2 SYDVKM. The ends were cut back, 3 bases at V and 6 bases at J, with 11 bases in the middle. CDR3 length: 14 residues. CDR3 residues: CASSLVTGDEKLFF. The CDR3 bases are TGTGCCAGCAGTTTGGTGACGGGAGATGAAAAACTGTTTTTT.

The rearrangement links TRBV27 to TRBJ1-2; D not resolved. Trimming stripped 2 bases from V and 6 bases from J, with 10 bases between. Germline V lookup: CDR1 MNHEY, CDR2 SMNVEV (reference sequence). There are 13 residues in the CDR3. In DNA, the CDR3 is TGTGCCAGCAGTTTAGTTGGCGGTGATGGCTACACCTTC. It encodes CASSLVGGDGYTF.

The V and J genes are TRBV7-9 and TRBJ2-5; D ambiguous. V was trimmed by 5 bases and J by 7 bases, leaving 17 bases between them. Germline assignment: CDR1 SEHNR and CDR2 FQNEAQ (reference sequence). CDR3 length equals 14 residues. The CDR3 DNA reads as TGTGCCAGCAGCCCTCGGGCAGTCACGTTGACCCAGTACTTC. It specifies CASSPRAVTLTQYF.

This chain connects TRBV2 to TRBJ2-3; possibly TRBD1 or TRBD2 for D (5 bases each). This CDR3 contains 14 residues. In germline, CDR1 is SNHLY, CDR2 FYNNEI. The ends were cut back, 1 base at V and 3 bases at J, with 8 bases in the middle. CDR3 sequence reads: CASSEGGRTDTQYF. The CDR3 nucleotides read TGTGCCAGCAGTGAAGGGGGACGGACAGATACGCAGTATTTT.